Below are 6 T cell receptor beta chains sequenced from a single sample in a study of OX40 agonist ivuxolimab in advanced cancers. Method: immunoSEQ multiplex PCR; TCRdb's copy keeps in-frame clones and lacks some. The profile covers about 55,000 clones, with around 88% appearing a single time and about 12% taken by the ten largest. Material: CD4+ or CD8+ T cells sorted from blood, obtained in a trial of the OX40 agonist ivuxolimab. The receptor source for this set is an adult with an advanced solid tumor such as melanoma, head and neck, liver or kidney cancer.

The chain is built from TRBV9 and TRBJ1-1; 9 bases are a match to TRBD1. Germline assignment: CDR1 SGDLS and CDR2 YYNGEE. V was clipped by 3 bases and J by 6 bases; unmatched bases: 0. The CDR3 has 12 amino acids. CDR3 loop: CASSGQGAEAFF. The CDR3 DNA reads as TGTGCCAGCAGCGGACAGGGGGCTGAAGCTTTCTTT.

This chain uses TRBV7-6 with TRBJ1-4, with D unclear. The CDR3 runs to 15 residues. Germline lookup yields CDR1 SGHVS and CDR2 FNYEAQ. Trimming pared 5 bases from V and 6 bases from J, leaving 16 bases between. CDR3 region: CASSPAVGEDEKLFF. DNA of the CDR3: TGTGCCAGCAGCCCCGCCGTTGGGGAGGATGAAAAACTGTTTTTT.

The V call is TRBV7-9, the J call TRBJ2-3; D gene unclear. CDR1 and CDR2 from the germline V gene are SEHNR and FQNEAQ (reference sequence). Trimming took 1 base from V and 5 from J, leaving 1 base between them. The CDR3 runs 11 residues. In DNA, the CDR3 is TGTGCCAGCAGCTTAGAAGATACGCAGTATTTT. Translated, it gives CASSLEDTQYF.

This clone has just a few counts. The chain links TRBV29-1 to TRBJ1-2; D is possibly TRBD1 (5 bases). The CDR3 extends over 15 amino acids. Trimming removed 2 bases from V and 8 bases from J, with 21 bases in between. From germline, CDR1 is SQVTM and CDR2 ANQGSEA. The CDR3 loop reads CSVENPLDSLKGYTF. The CDR3 nucleotides are TGCAGCGTTGAAAACCCCCTAGACAGCCTGAAAGGCTACACCTTC.

The gene calls are TRBV9 and TRBJ2-2; D is tentatively TRBD1 or TRBD2 (5 bases each). Germline-derived CDR1 and CDR2 are SGDLS and YYNGEE. The V end lost 4 bases, the J end lost 6 bases, and 19 bases lay between the germline ends. This CDR3 comprises 16 residues. DNA of the CDR3: TGTGCCAGCAGCCCGACCGGGACCGGCAGACCCGGGGAGCTGTTTTTT. Its translation: CASSPTGTGRPGELFF.

This chain connects TRBV11-3 to TRBJ2-1; D call uncertain. CDR3 size: 15 residues. Germline CDR1 SGHNT, CDR2 YENEEA. V was shortened by 4 bases and J by 0 bases, with 10 bases between the two germline ends. The CDR3 DNA is TGTGCCAGCAGCTCCGCCTACAGCTCCTACAATGAGCAGTTCTTC. Its protein is CASSSAYSSYNEQFF.